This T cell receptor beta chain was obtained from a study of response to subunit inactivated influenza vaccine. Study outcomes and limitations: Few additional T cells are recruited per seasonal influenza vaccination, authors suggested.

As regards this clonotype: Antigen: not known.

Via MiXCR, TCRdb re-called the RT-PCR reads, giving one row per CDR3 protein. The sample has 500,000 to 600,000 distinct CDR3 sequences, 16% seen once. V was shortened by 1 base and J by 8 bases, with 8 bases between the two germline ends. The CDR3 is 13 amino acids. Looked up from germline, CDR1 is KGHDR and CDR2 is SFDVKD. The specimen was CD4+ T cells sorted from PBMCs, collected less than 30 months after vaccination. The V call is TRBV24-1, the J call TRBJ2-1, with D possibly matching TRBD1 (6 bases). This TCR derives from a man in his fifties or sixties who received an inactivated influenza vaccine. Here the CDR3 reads CATSDFRGDEQFF. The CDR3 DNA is TGTGCCACCAGTGATTTCAGGGGCGATGAGCAGTTCTTC.